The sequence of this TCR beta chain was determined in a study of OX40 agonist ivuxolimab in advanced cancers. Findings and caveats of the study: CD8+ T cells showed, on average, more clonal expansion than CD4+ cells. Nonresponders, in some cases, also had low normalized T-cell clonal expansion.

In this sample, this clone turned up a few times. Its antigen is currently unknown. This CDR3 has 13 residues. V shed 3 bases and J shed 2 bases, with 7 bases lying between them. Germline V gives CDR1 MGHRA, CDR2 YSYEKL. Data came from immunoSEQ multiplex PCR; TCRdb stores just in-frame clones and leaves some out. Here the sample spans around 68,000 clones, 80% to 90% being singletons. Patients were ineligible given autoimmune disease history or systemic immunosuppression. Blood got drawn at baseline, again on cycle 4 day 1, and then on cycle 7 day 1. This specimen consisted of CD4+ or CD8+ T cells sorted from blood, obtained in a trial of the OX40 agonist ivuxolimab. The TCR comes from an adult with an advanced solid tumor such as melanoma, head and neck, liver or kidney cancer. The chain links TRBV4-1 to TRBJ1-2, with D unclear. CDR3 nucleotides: TGCGCCAGCAGCCAGACATCCAACTATGGCTACACCTTC. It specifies CASSQTSNYGYTF.